Detailed here is one T cell receptor (beta chain). Its antigen specificity is not known. Base-call qualities are not available, and no considerably larger clone is one nucleotide away. This sample's time point label indicates: week 23, last vaccination. Each vaccine dose, consisting of 300 ug of a 20-mer mutant IDH1 peptide in Montanide, was administered subcutaneously with topical imiquimod. All donors had newly diagnosed IDH1-mutant astrocytomas of WHO grade 3 or 4 that showed loss of nuclear ATRX. The samples were drawn from NOA16, a multicentre, single-arm, open-label phase I trial in Germany that tested a mutant IDH1 peptide vaccine in humans for the first time. Genomic DNA for TCRB sequencing was isolated from EDTA blood with the DNeasy Blood and Tissue Kit. The data were taken from a study of a mutant IDH1 vaccine in newly diagnosed glioma (dated by TCRdb to the early 2020s). Some background on the complete study: Patients were given eight vaccinations, in weeks 1, 3, 5, 7, 11, 15, 19 and 23, which matched visits V03 through V10. In the chemotherapy-containing groups, vaccination started alongside temozolomide cycles, whereas in patients who had radiotherapy alone it started 4-6 weeks after radiotherapy. Of the 25 to 35 treated patients, about 62% were male and roughly 40% were female, and a mean age of roughly 41 years was recorded. Prior to enrollment, standard therapy consisting of radiotherapy alone, temozolomide alone, or radiochemotherapy with temozolomide had been administered to patients, with the combination being received by most patients. Six visits were used for peripheral blood collection: V03 (baseline), V05, V07, V10, V12 and V13. For exploratory analyses, longitudinal TCRB deep sequencing was carried out in 25 treated patients wherever samples were available.

To prepare the library, the immunoSEQ multiplex PCR assay was applied. The hsTCRB Kit was used according to the manufacturer's protocol to amplify rearranged TCR beta chain sequences. Sequencing of TCRB libraries was carried out on an Illumina MiSeq. The study's own analysis went as follows. The kit vendor's proprietary platform handled demultiplexing, trimming and gene mapping. TCRdb holds this immuneACCESS table with in-frame rearrangements only. Some clones are missing; in checked studies, unresolved V genes explain under half, and the rest has no known cause. For V, J and clone size, that table is used; D and trimming come from the DNA. The sample includes tens of thousands of clones, with nearly 85% observed a single time. The ten largest clones take up 10% to 15% of the sample. There are 13 amino acids in the CDR3, from cysteine to phenylalanine inclusive. Only CDR3 DNA is held: 39 bases, read in frame from base 1. V gives up 0 bases and J gives up 4 bases, and the segment between their germline ends measures 6 bases. CDR1 and CDR2 (MNHNY, SVGAGI) derive from the germline V gene (reference sequence).

Summary of the overall study and its limitations: Pseudoprogression seemed to be unrelated to changes in the top peripheral T cell clonotypes found by TCRB sequencing. Immune responses induced by the vaccine were seen in about 93% of patients across multiple MHC alleles. The authors noted that analyses of patient blood samples could not be reproduced because of sample limitations. Availability determined which PBMC samples were chosen for TCRB deep sequencing.

The V and J segments used are TRBV6-6 and TRBJ1-2, with the D gene uncertain. Source: PBMCs, taken from a glioma patient whose treatment included an IDH1 peptide vaccine. This receptor was obtained from a young man with glioma. In nucleotides, the sequence is TGTGCCAGCAGTTACTCAGTGCTCTATGGCTACACCTTC. Its coded protein is CASSYSVLYGYTF.